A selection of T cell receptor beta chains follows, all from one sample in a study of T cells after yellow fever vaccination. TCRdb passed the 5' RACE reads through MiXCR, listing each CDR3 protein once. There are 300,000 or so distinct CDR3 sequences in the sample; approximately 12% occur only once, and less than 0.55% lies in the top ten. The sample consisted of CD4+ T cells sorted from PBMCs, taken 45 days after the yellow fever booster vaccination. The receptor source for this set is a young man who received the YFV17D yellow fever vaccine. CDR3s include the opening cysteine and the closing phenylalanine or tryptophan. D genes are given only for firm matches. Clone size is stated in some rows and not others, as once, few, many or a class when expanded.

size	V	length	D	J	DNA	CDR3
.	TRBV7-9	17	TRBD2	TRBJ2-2	TGTGCCAGCAGCTTACTCTTAGCGGGACTGAACACCGGGGAGCTGTTTTTT	CASSLLLAGLNTGELFF
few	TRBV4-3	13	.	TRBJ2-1	TGCGCCAGCAGCCGGAGGGCCTGGGATGAGCAGTTCTTC	CASSRRAWDEQFF
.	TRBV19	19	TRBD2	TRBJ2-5	TGTGCCAGGCCCTGGGCAGGGGAACCGGGACTAGCGCTCCAAGAGACCCAGTACTTC	CARPWAGEPGLALQETQYF
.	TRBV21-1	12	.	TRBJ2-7	TGTGCCAGCATGTCAAGGACCGGCGAGCAGTACTTC	CASMSRTGEQYF
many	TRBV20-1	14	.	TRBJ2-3	TGCAGTGCCACCCCCCTAGTTAGCACAGATACGCAGTATTTT	CSATPLVSTDTQYF
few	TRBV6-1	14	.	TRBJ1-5	TGTGCCAGCAGTCTGTTGGGTGGCAATCAGCCCCAGCATTTT	CASSLLGGNQPQHF
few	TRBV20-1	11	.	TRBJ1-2	TGCAGTGCTAGGACAGATTATGGCTACACCTTC	CSARTDYGYTF
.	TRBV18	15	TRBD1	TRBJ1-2	TGTGCCAGCTCACAACCGGGACAGGGCAACTATGGCTACACCTTC	CASSQPGQGNYGYTF
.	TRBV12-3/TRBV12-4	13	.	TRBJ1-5	TGTGCCAGCAGTTTCGAGGTAAAGCAGCCCCAGCATTTT	CASSFEVKQPQHF
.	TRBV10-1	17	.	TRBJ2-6	TGCGCCAGCAGTGAAGGTGGGGGTAGGCCTGGGGCCAACGTCCTGACTTTC	CASSEGGGRPGANVLTF
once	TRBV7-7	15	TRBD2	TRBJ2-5	TGTGCCAGCAGCTTTCGCGGGACTAGCTGGGAGACCCAGTACTTC	CASSFRGTSWETQYF
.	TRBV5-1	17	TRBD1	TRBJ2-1	TGCGCCAGCAGCGTCTTGACTGGACAGGGGGGAGACAATGAGCAGTTCTTC	CASSVLTGQGGDNEQFF
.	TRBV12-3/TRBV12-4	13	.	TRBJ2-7	TGTGCCAGCCTACAGGGGGGGTCCTACGAGCAGTACTTC	CASLQGGSYEQYF
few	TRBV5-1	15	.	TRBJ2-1	TGCGCCAGCAGCTTGGTTGCGGGAACGTACAATGAGCAGTTCTTC	CASSLVAGTYNEQFF
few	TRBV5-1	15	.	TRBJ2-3	TGCGCCAGCAGCTTGGTTGGGGAGATCACAGATACGCAGTATTTT	CASSLVGEITDTQYF
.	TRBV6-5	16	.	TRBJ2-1	TGTGCCAGCAGTCCCTCGGGGATAGGCTTTGGCAATGAGCAGTTCTTC	CASSPSGIGFGNEQFF
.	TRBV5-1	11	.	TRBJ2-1	TGCGCCAGCAGTACAACTGGCACGCAGTTCTTC	CASSTTGTQFF
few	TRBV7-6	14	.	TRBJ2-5	TGTGCCAGCAGCGTAAGTCCAGGCGGGGAGACCCAGTACTTC	CASSVSPGGETQYF
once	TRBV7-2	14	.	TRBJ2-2	TGTGCCAGCAGCTTTTCGAGTGAAACCGGGGAGCTGTTTTTT	CASSFSSETGELFF
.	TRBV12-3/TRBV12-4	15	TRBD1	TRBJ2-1	TGTGCCAGCAGACTTACGGGACAGGGCACAAATGAGCAGTTCTTC	CASRLTGQGTNEQFF
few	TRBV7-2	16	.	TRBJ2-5	TGTGCCAGCAGCCCGAACCACCGGGAGATGAAAGAGACCCAGTACTTC	CASSPNHREMKETQYF
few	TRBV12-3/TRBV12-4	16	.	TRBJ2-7	TGTGCCAGCAGTTTAGCAATCGGGCCAGGGGCCTACGAGCAGTACTTC	CASSLAIGPGAYEQYF
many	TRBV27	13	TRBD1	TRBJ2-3	TGTGCCAGCAGTTTACTACGGACAGGGGTGGAGTATTTT	CASSLLRTGVEYF
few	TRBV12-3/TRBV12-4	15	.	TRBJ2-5	TGTGCCAGCAGTACTCGACCCCCTGAGGTGCGGACCCAGTACTTC	CASSTRPPEVRTQYF
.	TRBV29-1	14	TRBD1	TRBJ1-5	TGCAGCGTGCAGGGGGCCGGGCGAAATCAGCCCCAGCATTTT	CSVQGAGRNQPQHF
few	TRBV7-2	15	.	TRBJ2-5	TGTGCCAGCAGCCCCTCTACAGGAGTGTGGGTGACCCAGTACTTC	CASSPSTGVWVTQYF
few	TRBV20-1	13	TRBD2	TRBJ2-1	TGCAGTGCTCCGACTAGCGGCTACAATGAGCAGTTCTTC	CSAPTSGYNEQFF
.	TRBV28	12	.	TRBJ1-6	TGTGCCAGCAGTTGGGAACCGGCACCCCTCCACTTT	CASSWEPAPLHF
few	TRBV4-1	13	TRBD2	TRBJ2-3	TGCGCCAGCAGCCGCGGGGGGGTGAATACGCAGTATTTT	CASSRGGVNTQYF
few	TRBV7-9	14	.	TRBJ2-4	TGTGCCAGCAGCCCCCAAGCAGCCAAAAACATTCAGTACTTC	CASSPQAAKNIQYF
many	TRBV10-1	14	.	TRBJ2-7	TGCGCCAGCAGTGCCGACATAGCCTCCTACGGGCAGTACTTC	CASSADIASYGQYF
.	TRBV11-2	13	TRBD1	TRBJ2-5	TGTGCCAGCAGCCGAGGGGGCGGAGAGACCCAGTACTTC	CASSRGGGETQYF
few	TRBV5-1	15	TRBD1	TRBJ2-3	TGCGCCAGCAGCTTGGTTGGACAGGGCACAGATACGCAGTATTTT	CASSLVGQGTDTQYF
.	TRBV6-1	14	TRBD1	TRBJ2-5	TGTGCCAGCACCCACCGGGACAGACGCGAGACCCAGTACTTC	CASTHRDRRETQYF
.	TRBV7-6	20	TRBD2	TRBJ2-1	TGTGCCAGCAGCCCCCTGCCGGGACGTCCTAGCGGGAGGAGGGACAATGAGCAGTTCTTC	CASSPLPGRPSGRRDNEQFF
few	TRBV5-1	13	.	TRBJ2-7	TGCGCCACCTCGACAGGCCTGGGGGGCGAGCAGTACTTC	CATSTGLGGEQYF
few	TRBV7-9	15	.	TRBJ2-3	TGTGCCAGCAGCGCCGGGGGGCGGCTTTCGGATACGCAGTATTTT	CASSAGGRLSDTQYF
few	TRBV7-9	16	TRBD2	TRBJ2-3	TGTGCCAGCAGCTCGCTCCTAGCGGGAGAGGCAGATACGCAGTATTTT	CASSSLLAGEADTQYF
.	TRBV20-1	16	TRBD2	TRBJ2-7	TGCAGTGTTTCCCGGAGGACTAGCGGGCCGGGGAACGAGCAGTACTTC	CSVSRRTSGPGNEQYF
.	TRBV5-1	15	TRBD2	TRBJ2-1	TGCGCCAGCAGCGATGGACTAGCGGGAGGCGATGAGCAGTTCTTC	CASSDGLAGGDEQFF
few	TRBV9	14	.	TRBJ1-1	TGTGCCAGCAGCGTAAAGCACAGTGGGACTGAAGCTTTCTTT	CASSVKHSGTEAFF
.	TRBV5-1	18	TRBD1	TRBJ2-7	TGCGCCAGCAGTCCCGGGACAGGGACCTCCCGGGGTTTCTACGAGCAGTACTTC	CASSPGTGTSRGFYEQYF
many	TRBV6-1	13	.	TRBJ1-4	TGTGCCAGCGGAGAAGGGCGACGTGAAAAACTGTTTTTT	CASGEGRREKLFF
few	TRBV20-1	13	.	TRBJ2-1	TGCAGTGCCCTACGACTAAACTACAATGAGCAGTTCTTC	CSALRLNYNEQFF
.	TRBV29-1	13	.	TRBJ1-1	TGCAGCGCCGGAGGGACAACGAACACTGAAGCTTTCTTT	CSAGGTTNTEAFF
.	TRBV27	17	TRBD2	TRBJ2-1	TGTGCCAGCAGTTTCAGGGCTAGCGGGAGCTCCTACAATGAGCAGTTCTTC	CASSFRASGSSYNEQFF
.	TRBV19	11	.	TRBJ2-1	TGTGCCAGTAGTATGGTTGGAGGGGTGTTCTTC	CASSMVGGVFF
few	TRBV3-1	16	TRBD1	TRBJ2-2	TGTGCCAGCAGCCAAGCCGGGACAGCCCTCACCGGGGAGCTGTTTTTT	CASSQAGTALTGELFF
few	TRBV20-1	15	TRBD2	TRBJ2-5	TGCAGTGCTAGTCAGGCTAGCGGACCTCAAGAGACCCAGTACTTC	CSASQASGPQETQYF
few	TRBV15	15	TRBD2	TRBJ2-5	TGTGCCACCAGCAGAGATGAAGCGGGAGCAGAGACCCAGTACTTC	CATSRDEAGAETQYF
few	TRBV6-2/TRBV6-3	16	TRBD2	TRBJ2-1	TGTGCCAGCAGTTACGGGCCTAGCGGGGACGGGGATGAGCAGTTCTTC	CASSYGPSGDGDEQFF
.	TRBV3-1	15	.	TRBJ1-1	TGTGCCAGCATCACCGCGGGAACTCCTAATACTGAAGCTTTCTTT	CASITAGTPNTEAFF
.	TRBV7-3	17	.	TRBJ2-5	TGTGCCAGCAGCCCACCCCGCCGACGGACAGTCCGAGAGACCCAGTACTTC	CASSPPRRRTVRETQYF
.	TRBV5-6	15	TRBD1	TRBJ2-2	TGTGCCAGCAGCTCCTCCCCGACAGGGGGGGATGAGCTGTTTTTT	CASSSSPTGGDELFF
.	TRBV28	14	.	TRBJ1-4	TGTGCCAGCAGCCTGGACAGAATTAATGAAAAACTGTTTTTT	CASSLDRINEKLFF
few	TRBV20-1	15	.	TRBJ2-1	TGCAGTGCTAGAGCCCGCGGGGCGGGGTACAATGAGCAGTTCTTC	CSARARGAGYNEQFF
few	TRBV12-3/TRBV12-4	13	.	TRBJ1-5	TGTGCCAGCAGCCGGCTTTTTGATCAGCCCCAGCATTTT	CASSRLFDQPQHF
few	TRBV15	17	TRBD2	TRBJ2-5	TGTGCCACCAGCAGAGATCGGCTAGCGGGAGACGGGGAGACCCAGTACTTC	CATSRDRLAGDGETQYF
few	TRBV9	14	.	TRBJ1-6	TGTGCCAGCAGCGTGGCAGTCTCCAATTCACCCCTCCACTTT	CASSVAVSNSPLHF